This T cell receptor (beta chain) was sequenced during a study of shared clonotypes between healthy human individuals. The CDR3 sequence is 15 residues long. The V gene's germline CDR1 is MNHEY and CDR2 SMNVEV (reference sequence). The V and J ends lost 5 bases and 8 bases, in that order; junction bases with no gene match: 8. TCRdb's copy holds only in-frame clones and misses some; the assay was immunoSEQ multiplex PCR. The table has 700,000 or so clones, around 72% seen once. The sequenced sample was memory CD4+ T cells sorted from blood. The subset here: CD45RA-negative fraction. The chain is built from TRBV27 and TRBJ2-1; the match to TRBD2 covers 11 bases. This sequence originates from a woman aged 25 to 45 in good health. CDR3 bases: TGTGCCAGCAGTGGCTGGCTAGCGGGAGGCCATGAGCAGTTCTTC. This codes for CASSGWLAGGHEQFF.